This T cell receptor (beta chain) is drawn from a study of control samples from healthy donors and cancer patients. The method was immunoSEQ multiplex PCR; TCRdb's version includes in-frame clones alone and lacks a portion of them. This table holds about 51,000 clones, roughly nine tenths found once. V was clipped by 7 bases and J by 1 base, with 10 bases between them. CDR3 length: 13 amino acids. Germline-derived CDR1 and CDR2 are SNHLY and FYNNEI. Sequenced: PBMCs. The TCR sequence derives from a man between 40 and 49 years old with colorectal cancer. V usage is TRBV2 and J usage is TRBJ1-1; D is uncertain. CDR3 in amino acids: CASILNENTEAFF. CDR3 nucleotide sequence: TGTGCCAGCATATTGAATGAGAACACTGAAGCTTTCTTT.